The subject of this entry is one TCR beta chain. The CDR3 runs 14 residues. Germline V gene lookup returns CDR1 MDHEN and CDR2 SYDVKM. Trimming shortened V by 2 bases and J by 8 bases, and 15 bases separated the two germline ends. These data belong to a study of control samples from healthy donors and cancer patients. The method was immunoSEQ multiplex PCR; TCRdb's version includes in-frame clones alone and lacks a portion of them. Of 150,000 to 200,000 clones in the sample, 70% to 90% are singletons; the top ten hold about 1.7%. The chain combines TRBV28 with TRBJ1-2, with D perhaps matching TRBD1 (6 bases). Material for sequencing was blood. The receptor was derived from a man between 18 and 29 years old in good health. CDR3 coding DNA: TGTGCCAGCAGTTTAACGTGGGGGGCGCGAGGCTACACCTTC. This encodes CASSLTWGARGYTF.